This T cell receptor beta chain was observed in a study of OX40 agonist ivuxolimab in advanced cancers. Study-level background: Patients enrolled in dose escalation were diagnosed with hepatocellular carcinoma, melanoma, renal cell or head and neck cancer.

Profiling relied on immunoSEQ multiplex PCR, and the TCRdb table lists in-frame clones only, not all of them. The sample contains roughly 50,000 clones, roughly 80% of which appear only once. V shed 7 bases, J shed 5 bases, and the junction held 11 bases outside the gene matches. The CDR3 consists of 16 residues. The germline CDR1 and CDR2 sequences are LGHNT and FRNRAP. This chain uses TRBV12-5 with TRBJ2-1; 10 bases map to TRBD2. The source is an adult with an advanced solid tumor such as melanoma, head and neck, liver or kidney cancer. The source was CD4+ or CD8+ T cells sorted from blood, collected in a trial of the OX40 agonist ivuxolimab. The CDR3 nucleotides are TGTGCTAGTGCCCGCCCTCTAGCGGGGGAGGACAATGAGCAGTTCTTC. Translating it yields CASARPLAGEDNEQFF.